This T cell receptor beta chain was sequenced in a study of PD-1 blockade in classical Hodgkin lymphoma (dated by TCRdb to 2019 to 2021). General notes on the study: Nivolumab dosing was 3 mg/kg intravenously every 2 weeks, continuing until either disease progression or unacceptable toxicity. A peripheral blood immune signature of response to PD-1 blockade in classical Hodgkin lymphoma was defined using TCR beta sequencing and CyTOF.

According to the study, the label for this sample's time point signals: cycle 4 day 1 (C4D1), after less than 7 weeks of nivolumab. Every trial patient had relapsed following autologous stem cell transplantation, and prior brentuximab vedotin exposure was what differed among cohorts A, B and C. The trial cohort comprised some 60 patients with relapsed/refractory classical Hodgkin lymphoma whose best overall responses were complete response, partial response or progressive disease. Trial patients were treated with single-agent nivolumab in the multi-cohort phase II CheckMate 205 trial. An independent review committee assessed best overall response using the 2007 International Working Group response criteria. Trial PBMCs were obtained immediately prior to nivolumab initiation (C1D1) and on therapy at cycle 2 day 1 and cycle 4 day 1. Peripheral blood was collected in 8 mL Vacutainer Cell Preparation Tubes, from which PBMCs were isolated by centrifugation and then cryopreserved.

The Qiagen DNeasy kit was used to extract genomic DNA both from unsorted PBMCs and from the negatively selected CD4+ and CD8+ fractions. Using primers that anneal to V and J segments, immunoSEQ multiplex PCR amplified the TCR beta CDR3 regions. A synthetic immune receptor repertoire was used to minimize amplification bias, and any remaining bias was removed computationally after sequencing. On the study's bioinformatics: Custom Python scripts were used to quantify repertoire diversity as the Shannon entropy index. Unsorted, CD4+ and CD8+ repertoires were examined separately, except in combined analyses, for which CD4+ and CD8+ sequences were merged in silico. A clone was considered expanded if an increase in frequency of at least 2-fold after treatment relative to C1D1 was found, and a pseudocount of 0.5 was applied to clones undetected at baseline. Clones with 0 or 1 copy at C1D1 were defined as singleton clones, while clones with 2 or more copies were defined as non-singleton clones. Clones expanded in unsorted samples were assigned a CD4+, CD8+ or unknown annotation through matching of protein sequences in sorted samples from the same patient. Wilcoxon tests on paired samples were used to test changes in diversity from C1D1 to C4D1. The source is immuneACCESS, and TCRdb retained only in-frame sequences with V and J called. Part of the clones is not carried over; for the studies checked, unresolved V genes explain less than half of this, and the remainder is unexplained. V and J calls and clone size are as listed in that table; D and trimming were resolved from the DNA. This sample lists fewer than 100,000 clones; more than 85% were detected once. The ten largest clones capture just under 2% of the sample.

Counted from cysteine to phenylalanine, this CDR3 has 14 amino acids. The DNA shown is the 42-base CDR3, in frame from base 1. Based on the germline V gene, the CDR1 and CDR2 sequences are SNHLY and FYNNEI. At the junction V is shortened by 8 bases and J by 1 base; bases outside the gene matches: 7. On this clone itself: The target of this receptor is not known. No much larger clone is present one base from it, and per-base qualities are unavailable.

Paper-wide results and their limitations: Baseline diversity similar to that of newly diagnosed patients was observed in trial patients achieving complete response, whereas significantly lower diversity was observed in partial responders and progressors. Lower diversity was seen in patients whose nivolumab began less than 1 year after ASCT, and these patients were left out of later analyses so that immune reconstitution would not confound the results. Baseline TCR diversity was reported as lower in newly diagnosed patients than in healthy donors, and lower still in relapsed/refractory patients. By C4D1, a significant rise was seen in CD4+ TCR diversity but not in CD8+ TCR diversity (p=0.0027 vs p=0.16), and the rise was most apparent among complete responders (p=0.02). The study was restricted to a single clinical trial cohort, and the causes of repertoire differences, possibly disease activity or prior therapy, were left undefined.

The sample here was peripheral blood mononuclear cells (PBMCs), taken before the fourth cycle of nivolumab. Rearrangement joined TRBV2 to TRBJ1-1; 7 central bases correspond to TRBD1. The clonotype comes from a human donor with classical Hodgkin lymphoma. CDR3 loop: CASPRTGPNTEAFF. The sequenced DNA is TGTGCCAGCCCGAGGACAGGCCCGAACACTGAAGCTTTCTTT.